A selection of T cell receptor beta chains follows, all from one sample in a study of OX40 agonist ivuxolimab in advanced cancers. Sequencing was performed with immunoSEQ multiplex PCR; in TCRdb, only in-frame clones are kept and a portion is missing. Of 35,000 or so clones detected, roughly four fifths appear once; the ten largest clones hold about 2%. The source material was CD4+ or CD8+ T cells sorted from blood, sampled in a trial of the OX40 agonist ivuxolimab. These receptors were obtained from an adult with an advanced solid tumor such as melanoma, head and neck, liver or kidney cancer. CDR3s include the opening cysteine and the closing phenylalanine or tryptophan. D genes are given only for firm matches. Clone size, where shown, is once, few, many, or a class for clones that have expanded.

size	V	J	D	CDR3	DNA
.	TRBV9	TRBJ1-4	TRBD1	CAETGAGNNEKLFF	TGTGCCGAGACAGGGGCAGGTAATAATGAAAAACTGTTTTTT
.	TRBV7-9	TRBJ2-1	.	CASSLAVPGYGEQFF	TGTGCCAGCAGCTTAGCGGTTCCCGGGTACGGTGAGCAGTTCTTC
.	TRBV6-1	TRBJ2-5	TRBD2	CASSAGGRETQYF	TGTGCCAGCTCGGCGGGGGGGCGAGAGACCCAGTACTTC
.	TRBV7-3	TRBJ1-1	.	CASSLGMNTEAFF	TGTGCCAGCAGCCTAGGCATGAACACTGAAGCTTTCTTT
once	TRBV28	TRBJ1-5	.	CASSLFRQPQHF	TGTGCCAGCAGTTTATTTCGTCAGCCCCAGCATTTT
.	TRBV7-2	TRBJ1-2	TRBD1	CASSFAGTGGAGYTF	TGTGCCAGCAGCTTTGCCGGGACAGGGGGCGCTGGCTACACCTTC
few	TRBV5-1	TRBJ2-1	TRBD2	CASSFGTSGRPRHNEQFF	TGCGCCAGCAGCTTCGGGACTAGCGGACGACCAAGACACAATGAGCAGTTCTTC
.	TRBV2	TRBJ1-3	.	CASMESGSGNTIYF	TGTGCCAGCATGGAGAGCGGCTCTGGAAACACCATATATTTT
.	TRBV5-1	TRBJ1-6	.	CASREAALYNSPLHF	TGCGCCAGCAGAGAGGCAGCCCTCTATAATTCACCCCTCCACTTT
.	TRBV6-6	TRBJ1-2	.	CASSKDNYGYTF	TGTGCCAGCAGTAAGGACAACTATGGCTACACCTTC
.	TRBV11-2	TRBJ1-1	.	CASRTPGRKNTEAFF	TGTGCCAGCAGAACCCCGGGACGCAAGAACACTGAAGCTTTCTTT
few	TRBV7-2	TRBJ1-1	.	CASSPHMNTEAFF	TGTGCCAGCAGCCCCCACATGAACACTGAAGCTTTCTTT
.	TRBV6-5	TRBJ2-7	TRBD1	CASIGDRVYEQYF	TGTGCCAGCATCGGGGACAGGGTATACGAGCAGTACTTC
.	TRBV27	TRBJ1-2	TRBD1	CASSYQGGRGYTF	TGTGCCAGCAGTTATCAGGGGGGGCGGGGCTACACCTTC
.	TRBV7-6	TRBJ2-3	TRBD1	CASSTPGQGEYF	TGTGCCAGCAGCACGCCGGGACAGGGGGAGTATTTT
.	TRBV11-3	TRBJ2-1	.	CASTEPPHNEQFF	TGTGCCAGCACCGAGCCCCCACACAATGAGCAGTTCTTC
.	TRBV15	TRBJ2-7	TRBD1	CATSREGQVLSEQYF	TGTGCCACCAGCAGAGAGGGACAGGTGCTCTCCGAGCAGTACTTC
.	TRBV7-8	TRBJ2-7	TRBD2	CASSLVGGTSIYEQYF	TGTGCCAGCAGCTTAGTCGGTGGGACTAGCATATACGAGCAGTACTTC
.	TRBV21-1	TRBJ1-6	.	CASSSEGSYNSPLHF	TGTGCCAGCAGCAGCGAAGGCTCCTATAATTCACCCCTCCACTTT
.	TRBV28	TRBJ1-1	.	CASSPNTEAFF	TGTGCCAGCAGCCCCAACACTGAAGCTTTCTTT
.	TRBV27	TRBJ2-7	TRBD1	CASSPPGQLYEQYF	TGTGCCAGCAGTCCACCGGGACAGCTCTACGAGCAGTACTTC
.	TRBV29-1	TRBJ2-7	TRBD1	CSVDTGGYEQYF	TGCAGCGTAGACACAGGGGGCTACGAGCAGTACTTC
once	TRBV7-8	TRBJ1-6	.	CASSLAEAYNSPLHF	TGTGCCAGCAGCTTAGCCGAGGCCTATAATTCACCCCTCCACTTT
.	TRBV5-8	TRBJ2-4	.	CASSLSGGAINIQYF	TGTGCCAGCAGCTTGAGTGGGGGGGCGATAAACATTCAGTACTTC
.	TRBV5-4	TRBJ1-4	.	CASSPSLSEKLFF	TGTGCCAGCAGCCCGTCTTTAAGTGAAAAACTGTTTTTT
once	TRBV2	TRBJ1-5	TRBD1	CASGGKQGTVDNQPQHF	TGTGCCAGCGGAGGGAAACAGGGGACGGTCGACAATCAGCCCCAGCATTTT
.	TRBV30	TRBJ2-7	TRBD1	CAWIGTGEQYF	TGTGCCTGGATTGGGACAGGCGAGCAGTACTTC
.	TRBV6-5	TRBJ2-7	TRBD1	CASRRGRTSYEQYF	TGTGCCAGCAGGAGGGGGCGCACGTCGTACGAGCAGTACTTC
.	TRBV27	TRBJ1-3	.	CASSLTPEGDGNTIYF	TGTGCCAGCAGTTTAACCCCCGAGGGGGATGGAAACACCATATATTTT
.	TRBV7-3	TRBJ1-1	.	CASSSTRNTEAFF	TGTGCCAGCAGCTCTACAAGGAACACTGAAGCTTTCTTT
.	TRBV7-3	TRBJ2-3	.	CASSPDLPDTQYF	TGTGCCAGCAGCCCCGACTTACCAGATACGCAGTATTTT
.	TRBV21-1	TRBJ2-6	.	CASSNGHRRSGANVLTF	TGTGCCAGCAGCAACGGTCACAGGCGATCCGGGGCCAACGTCCTGACTTTC
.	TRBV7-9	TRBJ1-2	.	CASSSTDSNYGYTF	TGTGCCAGCAGCTCGACTGACTCTAACTATGGCTACACCTTC
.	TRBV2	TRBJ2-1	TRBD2	CASVWGLRPYNEQFF	TGTGCCAGCGTTTGGGGACTAAGACCCTACAATGAGCAGTTCTTC
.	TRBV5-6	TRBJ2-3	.	CASSGSLSTDTQYF	TGTGCCAGCAGTGGGAGCTTAAGCACAGATACGCAGTATTTT
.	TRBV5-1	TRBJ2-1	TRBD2	CASSLGTSLTYNEQFF	TGCGCCAGCAGCTTGGGGACTAGCCTCACCTACAATGAGCAGTTCTTC
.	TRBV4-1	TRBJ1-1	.	CASSLFLQGNTEAFF	TGCGCCAGCAGCCTATTCTTACAGGGGAACACTGAAGCTTTCTTT
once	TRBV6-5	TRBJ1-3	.	CASSPLVSSGNTIYF	TGTGCCAGCAGTCCGCTCGTCAGCTCTGGAAACACCATATATTTT
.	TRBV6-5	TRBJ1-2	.	CASSYRRADGYTF	TGTGCCAGCAGTTACCGCAGGGCGGACGGCTACACCTTC
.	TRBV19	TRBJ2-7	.	CASSSSGTRTPYEQYF	TGTGCCAGTAGTAGTTCCGGGACCCGCACCCCTTACGAGCAGTACTTC
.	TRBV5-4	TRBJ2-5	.	CASSSMAGYGQETQYF	TGTGCCAGCAGCTCGATGGCAGGGTATGGCCAAGAGACCCAGTACTTC
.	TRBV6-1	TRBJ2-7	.	CASSEDYTGRTAYEQYF	TGTGCCAGCAGTGAGGACTATACAGGGAGAACGGCCTACGAGCAGTACTTC
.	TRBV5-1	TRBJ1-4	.	CASSKDSLREKLFF	TGCGCCAGCAGCAAGGACAGCCTGAGGGAAAAACTGTTTTTT
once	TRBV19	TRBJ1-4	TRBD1	CASSDLGQGNEKLFF	TGTGCCAGTAGCGATCTAGGACAGGGGAATGAAAAACTGTTTTTT
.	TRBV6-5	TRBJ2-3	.	CASSYSRAIQDTQYF	TGTGCCAGCAGTTACTCGCGGGCAATTCAAGATACGCAGTATTTT
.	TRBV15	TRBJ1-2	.	CATSRDGRANYGYTF	TGTGCCACCAGCAGAGATGGTAGAGCTAACTATGGCTACACCTTC
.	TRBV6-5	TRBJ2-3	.	CASRSIDRTDTQYF	TGTGCCAGCAGATCAATCGACCGCACAGATACGCAGTATTTT
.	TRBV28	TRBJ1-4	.	CASSSPMGPGEKLFF	TGTGCCAGCAGTTCCCCTATGGGCCCGGGTGAAAAACTGTTTTTT
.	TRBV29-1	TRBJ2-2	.	CSVDRSNTGELFF	TGCAGCGTTGATAGGTCAAACACCGGGGAGCTGTTTTTT
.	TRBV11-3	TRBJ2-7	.	CASSRAPQDEQYF	TGTGCCAGCAGCCGGGCGCCCCAGGACGAGCAGTACTTC
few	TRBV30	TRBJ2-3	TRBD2	CAWSRLAGADTQYF	TGTGCCTGGAGTAGACTAGCGGGAGCTGATACGCAGTATTTT
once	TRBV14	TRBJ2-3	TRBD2	CASSQRVRLAGGDTQYF	TGTGCCAGCAGCCAACGCGTCAGACTAGCGGGGGGAGATACGCAGTATTTT
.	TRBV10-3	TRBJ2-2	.	CAISEFDGELFF	TGTGCCATCAGTGAGTTTGACGGGGAGCTGTTTTTT
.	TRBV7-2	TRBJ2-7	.	CASSPGRGGIPYEQYF	TGTGCCAGCAGCCCAGGACGTGGGGGCATCCCCTACGAGCAGTACTTC
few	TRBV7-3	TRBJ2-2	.	CASSSRYSPGELFF	TGTGCCAGCAGCTCCCGTTACAGCCCCGGGGAGCTGTTTTTT
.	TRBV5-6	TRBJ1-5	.	CASSFGTVNQPQHF	TGTGCCAGCAGCTTCGGGACGGTCAATCAGCCCCAGCATTTT
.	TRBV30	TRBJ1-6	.	CAWSPGTRGFSSYNSPLHF	TGTGCCTGGAGTCCTGGGACAAGGGGGTTTAGCTCCTATAATTCACCCCTCCACTTT